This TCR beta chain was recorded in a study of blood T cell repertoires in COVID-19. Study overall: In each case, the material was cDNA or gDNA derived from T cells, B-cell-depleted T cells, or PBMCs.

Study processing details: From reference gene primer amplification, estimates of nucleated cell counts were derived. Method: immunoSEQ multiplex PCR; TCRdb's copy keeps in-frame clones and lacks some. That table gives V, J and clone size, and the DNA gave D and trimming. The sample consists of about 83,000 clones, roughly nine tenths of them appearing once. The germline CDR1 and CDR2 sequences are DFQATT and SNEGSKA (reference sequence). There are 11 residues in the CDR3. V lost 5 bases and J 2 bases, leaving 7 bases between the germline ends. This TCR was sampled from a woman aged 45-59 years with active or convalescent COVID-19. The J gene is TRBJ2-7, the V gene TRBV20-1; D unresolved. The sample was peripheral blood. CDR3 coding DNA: TGCAGTGCTCGCGAGACCTACGAGCAGTACTTC. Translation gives CSARETYEQYF.